This T cell receptor beta chain is from a study of blood T cell repertoires in COVID-19. Study-wide background: Spain, Italy and the United States supplied samples that represented acute and convalescent COVID-19.

Germline V gene sequence: CDR1 SGHDN, CDR2 FVKESK. This CDR3 is 15 amino acids long. V gave up 0 bases and J gave up 5 bases, with 13 bases separating them. Original processing notes: Counts of nucleated cells, estimated from reference gene primer amplification, were obtained. Using immunoSEQ multiplex PCR, the repertoire was profiled, and TCRdb retains in-frame clones only, with some absent. That table is the source of V, J and clone size, and D and trimming were worked out from the DNA. The sample lists roughly 90,000 clones, roughly 86% occurring once. The chain joins TRBV14 to TRBJ2-5; D ambiguous. Sequencing was carried out using peripheral blood. This receptor was identified in a human donor in a cohort sampled during active COVID-19. CDR3 DNA sequence: TGTGCCAGCAGCCAAGATGGGCGTCTCCGGGAGACCCAGTACTTC. This encodes CASSQDGRLRETQYF. The whole variable domain, remainder taken from reference TRBV14 and TRBJ2-5, is EAGVTQFPSHSVIEKGQTVTLRCDPISGHDNLYWYRRVMGKEIKFLLHFVKESKQDESGMPNNRFLAERTGGTYSTLKVQPAELEDSGVYFCASSQDGRLRETQYFGPGTRLLVL.